The source of this T cell receptor beta chain is a study of T cells after yellow fever vaccination. One entry per CDR3 protein, called by TCRdb with MiXCR from the 5' RACE reads. The profile covers about 400,000 distinct CDR3 sequences, with 9.5% to 13% appearing a single time and roughly a sixth taken by the ten largest. V gave up 7 bases and J gave up 7 bases; unmatched junction bases: 5. Germline loops: CDR1 SQVTM, CDR2 ANQGSEA. This CDR3 comprises 12 residues. The receptor was isolated from a man younger than 35 who received the YFV17D yellow fever vaccine. The chain has TRBV29-1 and TRBJ2-5; 11 bases fit TRBD1. The sequences come from PBMCs, collected on the day of the first yellow fever vaccination. The CDR3 loop reads CSAGQGARTQYF. The CDR3 DNA is TGCAGCGCTGGACAGGGGGCCAGGACCCAGTACTTC.